The sequence of this T cell receptor beta chain was determined in a study of blood T cell repertoires in COVID-19 (dated by TCRdb to the early 2020s). Background on the whole study: Samples from collaborators originated in the United States, Italy and Spain and spanned both the acute and convalescent phases of COVID-19. The prospective study material was composed of cDNA or gDNA derived from T cells, B-cell-depleted T cells, or PBMCs. Nearly every sample came with metadata listing a de-identified subject ID, COVID-19 status, age in years and sex. Where HLA class I and class II types were available, the types were taken from metadata supplied by the sample provider, not from assay-based typing. A freely available public database, intended as a resource for researchers studying the immune response to SARS-CoV-2, is where the repertoires were released. The samples were drawn from two sources: the first 160 participants of the ongoing ImmuneRACE study, and 950 to 1,500 subjects contributed by 6 global collaborators. Subjects who had been exposed to COVID-19, were actively infected with it, or had recovered from it provided the deeply sampled blood TCRbeta repertoires that made up the dataset. Points the paper makes about the study in general: The amount of clinical and demographic metadata varied by source and participant and was provided uncurated.

This clone was recorded only once. No antigen is known for it. No per-base quality is available; no much larger clone lies one base away. The immunoSEQ Assay, a bias-controlled multiplex PCR, was used to amplify TCRbeta CDR3 regions from genomic DNA. The study's processing was this. Nucleated cell counts per sample were estimated from amplification of reference gene primers within the assay. Sequence reads were collapsed and filtered to measure the absolute abundance of every unique TCRbeta CDR3 rearrangement. For each sample, productive Simpson clonality was calculated by taking the square root of Simpson's diversity index across productive rearrangements. TCRdb limited this immuneACCESS table to in-frame rearrangements with V and J called. A share of clones is missing; checked studies link under half to unresolved V genes, and the rest is unexplained. That table supplies the V and J calls and clone size; D and trimming were determined from the DNA. This sample lists roughly 60,000 clones; roughly 83% were detected once. The leading ten clones occupy about 16% of the sample.

One collaborating source in Seattle enrolled patients while the patients were actively infected and followed the patients over time throughout the course of disease. The collaborating institutions used their own protocols to collect whole blood in K2EDTA tubes. Collaborator samples were shipped for TCRbeta analysis as frozen whole blood, isolated PBMCs, or DNA extracted from either sample type. At the junction V is shortened by 6 bases and J by 6 bases, with 11 bases in between. The CDR3 has 12 amino acids, counting the end cysteine and phenylalanine. Only the CDR3 part of the read is kept: 36 bases, read in frame from the first base.

Sequencing input: peripheral blood. This TCR was recovered from a man aged 60-69 years with COVID-19, enrolled during active disease. The V gene is TRBV12-3 or TRBV12-4 and the J gene is TRBJ1-2, with no confidently assigned D gene. The encoded CDR3 is CASSGILNGYTF. The sequenced DNA is TGTGCCAGCAGCGGGATCCTCAATGGCTACACCTTC.